Detailed here is one T cell receptor (beta chain). Germline V CDR1 and CDR2: LNHDA, SQIVND (reference sequence). The V gene end was trimmed by 3 bases and the J gene end by 7 bases; junction bases not matched to a gene: 3. This CDR3 comprises 13 residues. This sample is part of a study of blood T cell repertoires in COVID-19. About the research overall: PBMCs, B-cell-depleted T cells, or T cells were the source of the cDNA or gDNA that made up the material.

The authors' processing: Amplifying reference gene primers gave estimates of nucleated cell counts. Here immunoSEQ multiplex PCR was the method, and the copy in TCRdb shows in-frame clones only, minus some. V, J and clone size reflect that table, while D and trimming were determined from the DNA. The sample contains more than 80,000 clones, roughly 88% of which appear only once. The chain is built from TRBV19 and TRBJ2-1; 7 bases match TRBD2. The specimen was peripheral blood. The sequence derives from an older man with acute or convalescent COVID-19. CDR3 sequence: CASSMQGGNEQFF. The CDR3 DNA follows: TGTGCCAGTAGTATGCAGGGAGGGAATGAGCAGTTCTTC.